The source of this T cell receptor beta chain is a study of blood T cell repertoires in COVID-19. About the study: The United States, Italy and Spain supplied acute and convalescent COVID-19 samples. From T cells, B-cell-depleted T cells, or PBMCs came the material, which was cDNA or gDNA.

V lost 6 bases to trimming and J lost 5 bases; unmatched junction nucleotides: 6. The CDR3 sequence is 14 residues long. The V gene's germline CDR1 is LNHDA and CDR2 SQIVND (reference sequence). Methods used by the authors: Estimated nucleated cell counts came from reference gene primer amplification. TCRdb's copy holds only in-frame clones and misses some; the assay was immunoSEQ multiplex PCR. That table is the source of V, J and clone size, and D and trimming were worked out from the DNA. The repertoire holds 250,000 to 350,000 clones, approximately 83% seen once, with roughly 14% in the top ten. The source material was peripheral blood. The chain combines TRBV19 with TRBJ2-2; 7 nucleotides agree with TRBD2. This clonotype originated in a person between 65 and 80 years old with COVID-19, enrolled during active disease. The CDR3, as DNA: TGTGCCAGTAGGGGCGGGGGTCGTACCGGGGAGCTGTTTTTT. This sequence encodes CASRGGGRTGELFF.